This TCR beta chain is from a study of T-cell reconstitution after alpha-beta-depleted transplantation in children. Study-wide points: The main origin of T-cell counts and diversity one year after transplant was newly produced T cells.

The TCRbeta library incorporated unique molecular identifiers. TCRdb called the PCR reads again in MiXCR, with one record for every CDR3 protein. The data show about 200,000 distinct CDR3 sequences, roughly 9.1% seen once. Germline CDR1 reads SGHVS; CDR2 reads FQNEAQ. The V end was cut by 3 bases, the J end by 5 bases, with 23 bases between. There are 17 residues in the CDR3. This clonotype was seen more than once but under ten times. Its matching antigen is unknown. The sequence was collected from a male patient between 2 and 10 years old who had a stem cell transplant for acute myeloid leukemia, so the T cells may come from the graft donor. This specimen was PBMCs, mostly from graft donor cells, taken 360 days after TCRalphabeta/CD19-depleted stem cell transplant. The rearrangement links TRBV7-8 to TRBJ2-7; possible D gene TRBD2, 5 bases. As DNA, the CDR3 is TGTGCCAGCAGCTTCTGGGTGCCTGCACTAGGAGGAAACGAGCAGTACTTC. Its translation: CASSFWVPALGGNEQYF.